This T cell receptor beta chain originates from a study of identifying expanded T cells in peripheral blood. The study, taken as a whole, reports: Roughly 1.1 clones differed between technical replicates, versus 16.4 and 19 over time. Variance in clone template counts between approximately two-week samples significantly increased with total template count across all healthy donors.

Sequenced by immunoSEQ multiplex PCR; TCRdb stores in-frame clones only, minus some. Here the sample spans 45,000 to 65,000 clones, roughly 82% being singletons. No infections or other immune events were documented during collection. To note about this clone: Its specificity is not known.

Trimming removed 4 bases from V and 6 bases from J; junction bases left unmatched: 9. CDR1 SEHNR and CDR2 FQNEAQ come from the germline V gene (reference sequence). The CDR3 totals 15 residues. The rearrangement joins TRBV7-9 to TRBJ1-2; 9 bases match TRBD1. This TCR came from a person between 18 and 70 years old in good health. The sample comprised blood. The CDR3 is CASSSGTGKGHGYTF. The CDR3 nucleotides are TGTGCCAGCAGCTCGGGGACAGGGAAAGGGCATGGCTACACCTTC.